These 29 T cell receptor beta chains came from one sample sequenced in a study of shared clonotypes between healthy human individuals. Some clones are missing from TCRdb's copy, which holds only in-frame ones; the method was immunoSEQ multiplex PCR. The table includes some 900,000 clones, about 80% detected once. The sequencing sample was made of memory CD4+ T cells sorted from blood. Subset meaning: CD45RA-negative fraction. The receptor source for this set is a man between 18 and 35 years old in good health.

The CDR3: CASSQVWGSGNTIYF. CDR3 DNA: TGTGCCAGCAGCCAAGTCTGGGGTTCTGGAAACACCATATATTTT. The rearrangement uses TRBV4-2 and TRBJ1-3; D is ambiguous. Germline values: CDR1 LGHNA, CDR2 YNFKEQ. Trimming removed 1 base from V and 1 base from J, with 8 bases in between. The CDR3 length is 15 residues.

V usage is TRBV5-1 and J usage is TRBJ1-1; 8 bases are shared with TRBD1. Germline loops: CDR1 SGHRS, CDR2 YFSETQ. The CDR3 covers 16 residues. V was clipped by 4 bases and J by 0 bases; unmatched bases: 8. This chain's CDR3 is CASSIDRGRMNTEAFF. CDR3 in DNA: TGCGCCAGCAGCATTGACAGGGGCCGGATGAACACTGAAGCTTTCTTT.

The chain joins TRBV6-6 to TRBJ1-5, with 10 bases matching TRBD1. This CDR3 comprises 13 residues. Germline V lookup: CDR1 MNHNY, CDR2 SVGAGI (reference sequence). V shed 9 bases and J 6 bases; nucleotides not matched to a gene: 5. The CDR3 nucleotides read TGTGCCAGTGGGGACAGGGGAGGTCAGCCCCAGCATTTT. This codes for CASGDRGGQPQHF.

The chain combines TRBV7-2 with TRBJ2-1; D not certain. The germline V and J ends were trimmed by 0 bases and 7 bases, with 7 bases remaining between them. Germline V CDR1 and CDR2: SGHTA, FQGNSA. CDR3 size: 13 residues. The CDR3 loop reads CASSLAAANEQFF. Written as DNA, the CDR3 is TGTGCCAGCAGCTTAGCGGCGGCTAATGAGCAGTTCTTC. The variable domain in full, with the rest retrieved from reference TRBV7-2 and TRBJ2-1, is GAGVSQSPSNKVTEKGKDVELRCDPISGHTALYWYRQSLGQGLEFLIYFQGNSAPDKSGLPSDRFSAERTGGSVSTLTIQRTQQEDSAVYLCASSLAAANEQFFGPGTRLTVL.

This clone was detected only a few times. J is TRBJ1-1 and V is TRBV12-1. TRBV12-1 is termed a pseudogene. The CDR3 is 16 residues long. CDR3 in DNA: TGTGCCAGCAGCTTCCCAATTGACGGCCCGAACACTGAAGCTTTCTTT. It specifies CASSFPIDGPNTEAFF.

The V call is TRBV19, the J call TRBJ1-2; a weak D match, TRBD1 (6 bases). This CDR3 comprises 13 residues. CDR1 LNHDA and CDR2 SQIVND come from the germline V gene (reference sequence). The ends were cut back, 2 bases at V and 8 bases at J, with 12 bases in the middle. CDR3 residues: CASSIRSGQGYTF. The CDR3 bases are TGTGCCAGTAGTATAAGGTCAGGACAGGGCTACACCTTC. Based on the CDR3 plus reference TRBV19 and TRBJ1-2, the full variable domain is DGGITQSPKYLFRKEGQNVTLSCEQNLNHDAMYWYRQDPGQGLRLIYYSQIVNDFQKGDIAEGYSVSREKKESFPLTVTSAQKNPTAFYLCASSIRSGQGYTFGSGTRLTVV.

This clone was recorded a few times. V is TRBV5-1 and J is TRBJ2-2; the D call may be TRBD1 or TRBD2 (6 bases each). V was clipped by 4 bases and J by 4 bases, with 11 bases between them. This CDR3 has 14 residues. Germline loops: CDR1 SGHRS, CDR2 YFSETQ. DNA of the CDR3: TGCGCCAGCAGCCCTGGGGGGCCCACCGGGGAGCTGTTTTTT. It codes for CASSPGGPTGELFF.

This chain links TRBV27 with TRBJ1-4, with D tentatively TRBD1 (6 bases). Per the germline V gene, CDR1 is MNHEY and CDR2 is SMNVEV (reference sequence). V gave up 5 bases and J gave up 7 bases, with 14 bases separating them. The CDR3 loop spans 14 amino acids. The CDR3 nucleotides are TGTGCCAGCAGTCCGGGGGGCTTGGGTGAAAAACTGTTTTTT. It encodes CASSPGGLGEKLFF.

The chain is built from TRBV5-1 and TRBJ2-3, with a possible D match to TRBD1 (5 bases). Trimming took off 6 bases at V and 0 bases at J, with 14 bases between the two ends. CDR1 and CDR2 (germline): SGHRS, YFSETQ. The CDR3 is 15 residues long. The CDR3 spells CASKVQGASTDTQYF. The CDR3 nucleotides are TGCGCCAGCAAGGTTCAGGGTGCTAGCACAGATACGCAGTATTTT.

V usage is TRBV7-2 and J usage is TRBJ2-3; 10 bases line up with TRBD2. With 3 bases clipped from V and 5 bases from J, the junction kept 8 bases outside the gene matches. The V gene's germline CDR1 is SGHTA and CDR2 FQGNSA. The CDR3 has 16 residues. The CDR3: CASSFASGGGGDTQYF. The CDR3 nucleotides read TGTGCCAGCAGCTTCGCTAGCGGGGGCGGCGGAGATACGCAGTATTTT.

The sample holds a few counts of this clone. The V gene is TRBV7-2, the J gene TRBJ2-1; D is perhaps TRBD2 (5 bases). CDR1 SGHTA and CDR2 FQGNSA come from the germline V gene. This CDR3 is built from 13 residues. V dropped 9 bases and J dropped 8 bases, with 17 bases sitting between them. The CDR3 coding sequence is TGTGCCAGTAAGGAGGTCCGTATCCATGAGCAGTTCTTC. Its translation: CASKEVRIHEQFF.

The count of this clone is one. The rearrangement joins TRBV4-3 to TRBJ1-3; no definite D call. V was pared by 5 bases and J by 4 bases, with 9 bases between. The germline V gene encodes CDR1 LGHNA and CDR2 YSLEER. The CDR3 totals 13 residues. The CDR3 bases are TGCGCCAGCAGCGACCTTAGAGGAAACACCATATATTTT. It yields the protein CASSDLRGNTIYF.

The V gene is TRBV10-1, the J gene TRBJ2-3; D gene uncertain. The germline V gene encodes CDR1 WNHNN and CDR2 SYGVQD (reference sequence). This CDR3 spans 15 amino acids. The germline V and J ends were trimmed by 1 base and 2 bases, with 10 bases remaining between them. The CDR3 is CASSEWASNTDTQYF. CDR3 coding DNA: TGCGCCAGCAGTGAGTGGGCCTCCAACACAGATACGCAGTATTTT.

Notes on this clone: Other nucleotide sequences from this sample produce the same CDR3. The chain links TRBV5-1 to TRBJ2-7; D may be TRBD2 (5 bases). V was trimmed by 0 bases and J by 1 base, leaving 8 bases between them. CDR3 length: 14 amino acids. The V gene's germline CDR1 is SGHRS and CDR2 YFSETQ. The CDR3 sequence is CASSLDPGSYEQYF. CDR3 in DNA: TGCGCCAGCAGCTTGGACCCGGGGTCCTACGAGCAGTACTTC.

The V and J genes are TRBV11-2 and TRBJ1-2, with no clear D. From germline, CDR1 is SGHAT and CDR2 FQNNGV. Trimming left V 5 bases short and J 8 bases short, with 18 bases between. This CDR3 comprises 14 residues. In DNA form, the CDR3 reads TGTGCCAGCAGCCCTCTCCTGGGGATCGGAGGCTACACCTTC. Protein: CASSPLLGIGGYTF.

The chain is built from TRBV10-3 and TRBJ2-7; TRBD1 matches 11 bases. The CDR3 consists of 15 residues. J gave up 5 bases and V 10 bases, and 13 bases lay outside the gene matches. Germline lookup yields CDR1 ENHRY and CDR2 SYGVKD. The CDR3 sequence: CASYDRDRGSHEQYF. The CDR3 bases are TGTGCCAGCTACGACCGGGACAGGGGGTCCCACGAGCAGTACTTC.

This clone was counted only a few times. This rearrangement joins TRBV2 to TRBJ2-4; 7 bases fit TRBD2. The germline gives CDR1 SNHLY, CDR2 FYNNEI. V dropped 8 bases and J dropped 7; count of bases not matched to a gene: 8. The CDR3 consists of 13 residues. Here the CDR3 reads CASGAGEGNIQYF. CDR3 bases: TGTGCCAGCGGGGCGGGAGAGGGGAACATTCAGTACTTC.

This clone appeared once. The V and J genes are TRBV5-6 and TRBJ2-1; 7 bases fit TRBD1. V was clipped by 1 base and J by 1 base; unmatched bases: 8. CDR1 is SGHDT and CDR2 is YYEEEE in the germline V gene. The CDR3 is 17 residues long. The CDR3 region is CASSLSGTAHSYNEQFF. CDR3 coding DNA: TGTGCCAGCAGCTTGTCCGGGACAGCACATTCCTACAATGAGCAGTTCTTC.

The rearrangement links TRBV5-1 to TRBJ1-6; weak D call: TRBD1 (6 bases). The CDR3 loop spans 15 amino acids. The ends were cut back, 1 base at V and 10 bases at J, with 15 bases in the middle. CDR1 and CDR2 from the germline V gene are SGHRS and YFSETQ. The CDR3, as DNA: TGCGCCAGCAGCTTGATGGGGGGCGAGGGGTCACCCCTCCACTTT. Its protein product is CASSLMGGEGSPLHF.

This clone was seen at least ten times. The sample contains more than one DNA sequence encoding this CDR3. The CDR3, as DNA: TGTGCCAGCTCACCACAGGGGTCGGACACTGAAGCTTTCTTT. This translates into CASSPQGSDTEAFF. The V gene is TRBV18, the J gene TRBJ1-1; TRBD1 is a possible D gene (5 bases). The germline V gene has CDR1 KGHSH and CDR2 LQKENI. The CDR3 runs 14 residues. Trimming cost V 1 base and J 3 bases, with 9 bases left between them.

This clone occurred a few times. This may be a read error, as it is one base from a much larger clone. The chain recombines TRBV7-9 with TRBJ2-7, with TRBD2 matching 11 bases. Losses at the gene ends were 5 bases for V and 0 bases for J; bases not matched to a gene: 0. Germline CDR1 SEHNR, CDR2 FQNEAQ (reference sequence). This CDR3 is 14 amino acids long. CDR3 loop: CASSTSGSSYEQYF. CDR3 coding DNA: TGTGCCAGCAGCACTAGCGGGAGCTCCTACGAGCAGTACTTC.

This sequence joins TRBV10-2 and TRBJ1-1, with no clear D. The V end lost 3 bases, the J end lost 4 bases, and 9 bases lay between the germline ends. The CDR3 covers 13 residues. CDR1 is WSHSY, CDR2 SAAADI, per germline. CDR3: CASSEGTSTEAFF. Here the CDR3 DNA reads TGCGCCAGCAGTGAAGGTACCTCCACTGAAGCTTTCTTT.

The rearrangement links TRBV28 to TRBJ1-6, with 7 bases that match TRBD1. There are 15 residues in the CDR3. The V gene end was trimmed by 5 bases and the J gene end by 7 bases; junction bases not matched to a gene: 8. Germline V gene lookup returns CDR1 MDHEN and CDR2 SYDVKM. The CDR3 here is CASSPIGDRNSPLHF. Written as DNA, the CDR3 is TGTGCCAGCAGTCCCATCGGGGACAGAAATTCACCCCTCCACTTT.

V and J are TRBV11-2 and TRBJ1-1, with 9 bases that match TRBD1. Losses at the gene ends were 4 bases for V and 3 bases for J; bases not matched to a gene: 9. CDR1 and CDR2 from the germline V gene are SGHAT and FQNNGV. The CDR3 runs 16 residues. CDR3 sequence (DNA): TGTGCCAGCAGCTCGACGCCTTGGGACAGGGACACTGAAGCTTTCTTT. Protein product: CASSSTPWDRDTEAFF.

This chain joins TRBV5-4 and TRBJ2-1; no definite D call. V was clipped by 3 bases and J by 0 bases, with 16 bases between them. Per the germline V gene, CDR1 is SGHNT and CDR2 is YYREEE (reference sequence). The CDR3 consists of 17 residues. CDR3 coding DNA: TGTGCCAGCAGCTATTCCCCGACCAGCCGCTCCTACAATGAGCAGTTCTTC. It translates to CASSYSPTSRSYNEQFF. The full variable domain, completed using reference TRBV5-4 and TRBJ2-1, is ETGVTQSPTHLIKTRGQQVTLRCSSQSGHNTVSWYQQALGQGPQFIFQYYREEENGRGNFPPRFSGLQFPNYSSELNVNALELDDSALYLCASSYSPTSRSYNEQFFGPGTRLTVL.

The gene calls are TRBV4-3 and TRBJ2-3; D might be TRBD1 or TRBD2, each matching 5 bases. This CDR3 contains 13 residues. Trimming stripped 0 bases from V and 6 bases from J, with 7 bases between. CDR1 LGHNA and CDR2 YSLEER come from the germline V gene. CDR3 DNA sequence: TGCGCCAGCAGCCAAGAGGGGACGGATACGCAGTATTTT. Encoded protein: CASSQEGTDTQYF.

This clone is a singleton in its sample. The V gene is TRBV7-9, the J gene TRBJ2-1, with a tentative D call TRBD2 (5 bases). From germline, CDR1 is SEHNR and CDR2 FQNEAQ (reference sequence). Trimming removed 1 base from V and 7 bases from J, with 8 bases in between. The CDR3 totals 13 residues. Here the CDR3 DNA reads TGTGCCAGCAGCTTAGGGAGGAGGAATGAGCAGTTCTTC. Protein sequence: CASSLGRRNEQFF.

The chain couples TRBV10-3 to TRBJ2-1, with 9 bases that match TRBD2. CDR1 ENHRY and CDR2 SYGVKD come from the germline V gene. Germline trimming cut 3 bases from V and 7 bases from J; bases unmatched to any gene: 10. The CDR3 consists of 16 residues. The DNA for the CDR3 is TGTGCCATCAGTGAAGTAATTAGCGGGAGTGGGAATGAGCAGTTCTTC. Translating gives CAISEVISGSGNEQFF.

The chain uses TRBV18 and TRBJ1-3; 7 nucleotides match TRBD1. CDR3 length equals 18 residues. J gave up 1 base and V 2 bases, and 11 bases lay outside the gene matches. Per germline, CDR1 KGHSH and CDR2 LQKENI. This chain's CDR3 is CASSPSRHDRVSGNTIYF. CDR3 bases: TGTGCCAGCTCACCATCCCGCCACGACAGGGTATCTGGAAACACCATATATTTT.